This T cell receptor (beta chain) was identified during a study of T cells after posttransplantation cyclophosphamide. With respect to this clone: The antigen is unknown.

The study's findings and limits: After PTCy, TRB diversity resembled that of CNI/methotrexate controls. Donor-recipient repertoire similarity was low at 1-2 months, rising over year one.

The data were produced by immunoSEQ multiplex PCR, yet TCRdb's version contains in-frame clones alone and is incomplete. The sample lists approximately 50,000 clones; 94% were seen once. Germline CDR1 reads SGHRS; CDR2 reads YFSETQ. After removal of 6 bases from V and 5 bases from J, the junction contained 18 bases not matched to a gene. CDR3 length equals 17 residues. Sequenced material: PBMCs. The receptor comes from a woman in her 30s in good health and a related stem cell transplant donor. The V and J genes are TRBV5-1 and TRBJ2-5; TRBD1 agrees at 8 bases. CDR3 protein: CASIRGAGGASEETQYF. CDR3 in DNA: TGCGCCAGCATCAGAGGGGCAGGGGGCGCCTCGGAGGAGACCCAGTACTTC.